This TCR beta chain was retrieved from a study of identifying expanded T cells in peripheral blood. Study-level findings and limits: Variance in clone template counts between roughly 2-week samples significantly increased with total template count across all healthy donors.

The V gene lost 4 bases and the J gene lost 4 bases, with 16 bases spanning the gap. The CDR3 sequence is 15 residues long. Germline V lookup: CDR1 MNHNS, CDR2 SASEGT. During the collection period, no donor immune events like infections were recorded. Assay: immunoSEQ multiplex PCR; the TCRdb copy retains only in-frame clones and omits some. The sample has 65,000 to 95,000 clones; about 90% are singletons. Turning to this clone: Antigen specificity is unknown.

The rearrangement uses TRBV6-1 and TRBJ1-2; D gene uncertain. The receptor's source is a person aged 18 to 75 in good health. The sequenced material came from blood. For the CDR3, the DNA is TGTGCCAGCAGTGCCCAGGACGCCGGCCCCTATGGCTACACCTTC. This gives the protein CASSAQDAGPYGYTF.